The entry that follows covers one TCR beta chain sequence. No antigen is known for it. No much larger clonotype is one base removed from it; base qualities were not supplied. Other DNA sequences in the same sample also yield this CDR3. This entry is derived from a study of PD-1 blockade in classical Hodgkin lymphoma (dated by TCRdb to the early 2020s). Study-level background: Nivolumab dosing was 3 mg/kg intravenously every 2 weeks, continuing until either disease progression or unacceptable toxicity. The study used TCR beta sequencing and CyTOF to define a peripheral blood immune signature of response to PD-1 blockade in classical Hodgkin lymphoma.

Reading from cysteine to phenylalanine, the CDR3 counts 14 amino acids. Only CDR3 DNA is held: 42 bases, read in frame from base 1. Via the germline V gene (reference sequence), CDR1 is SGHKS and CDR2 YYEKEE. Trimming takes 3 bases off V and 7 bases off J; junction bases not matched to a gene: 5. Genomic DNA was isolated using the Qiagen DNeasy kit from unsorted PBMCs as well as from negatively selected CD4+ and CD8+ fractions. Using primers that anneal to V and J segments, immunoSEQ multiplex PCR amplified the TCR beta CDR3 regions. A synthetic immune receptor repertoire was used to minimize amplification bias, and remaining bias was computationally removed after sequencing. Per the source publication's procedure: Repertoire diversity was quantified as the Shannon entropy index using custom Python scripts. The unsorted, CD4+ and CD8+ repertoires were each analyzed separately, with the exception of combined analyses, where CD4+ and CD8+ sequences were merged in silico. A clone was considered expanded if an increase in frequency of at least 2-fold after treatment relative to C1D1 was found, and a pseudocount of 0.5 was applied to clones undetected at baseline. Clones with 0 or 1 copy at C1D1 were defined as singleton clones, while clones with 2 or more copies were defined as non-singleton clones. Clones expanded in unsorted samples were labelled as CD4+, CD8+ or unknown by matching protein sequences in sorted samples from the same patient. Diversity changes from C1D1 to C4D1 were tested in paired samples using Wilcoxon tests. TCRdb holds this immuneACCESS table with in-frame rearrangements only. Some clones are missing; in checked studies, unresolved V genes explain under half, and the rest has no known cause. V, J and clone size derive from that table, while D and trimming were established from the DNA sequence. The sample table holds about 27,000 clones, of which 55% to 85% were seen once. The top ten clones comprise roughly 3.5% of the sample.

The time point label here, explained by the study, means: cycle 4 day 1 (C4D1), after 6 weeks of nivolumab. Every trial patient had relapsed after autologous stem cell transplantation, and cohorts A, B and C differed in prior brentuximab vedotin exposure. The trial cohort was composed of under 70 patients with relapsed/refractory classical Hodgkin lymphoma, for whom complete response, partial response or progressive disease was recorded as best overall response. Single-agent nivolumab was administered to trial patients in the multi-cohort phase II CheckMate 205 trial. An independent review committee assessed best overall response by applying the 2007 International Working Group response criteria. Trial PBMCs were collected immediately before nivolumab initiation (C1D1) and during therapy at cycle 2 day 1 and cycle 4 day 1. After peripheral blood was drawn into 8 mL Vacutainer Cell Preparation Tubes, PBMCs were isolated by centrifugation and then cryopreserved.

Paper-wide results and their limitations: Lower diversity was seen in patients whose nivolumab began less than 1 year after ASCT, and these patients were left out of later analyses so that immune reconstitution would not confound the results. The study was limited to a single clinical trial cohort, and causes of repertoire differences, possibly disease activity or prior therapy, remained undefined. A significant rise by C4D1 was seen in CD4+ but not CD8+ TCR diversity (p=0.0027 vs p=0.16), with the rise being most apparent in complete responders (p=0.02). Baseline TCR diversity was reported to be lower in newly diagnosed patients than in healthy donors and to be lower still in relapsed/refractory patients. Trial patients achieving complete response had baseline diversity similar to newly diagnosed patients, whereas partial responders and progressors had significantly lower diversity.

Material: peripheral blood mononuclear cells (PBMCs), obtained before the fourth cycle of nivolumab. Rearrangement joined TRBV5-5 to TRBJ2-7; the central 12 bases match TRBD1. The sequence came from a human donor with classical Hodgkin lymphoma. The encoded CDR3 is CASSSGQGAREQYF. The nucleotide sequence reads TGTGCCAGCAGCTCGGGACAGGGGGCTAGAGAGCAGTACTTC.